Each of the 27 T cell receptor beta chains below was sequenced from the same sample in a study of T cells in Graves' hyperthyroidism and ophthalmopathy. Amplified TCR beta CDR3 regions derived from RNA transcripts. The primer set for the first-round RT-PCR of the TCR CDR3 was HTBI. TCRdb reanalysed the multiplex PCR reads using MiXCR and keeps one entry per CDR3 protein. Of 300,000 to 400,000 distinct CDR3 sequences in the sample, about 18% were seen once. The specimen sequenced was blood. These receptor sequences come from a woman between 50 and 59 years old with Graves' hyperthyroidism.

The chain combines TRBV28 with TRBJ2-7; D possibly matches TRBD1 or TRBD2 (5 bases each). The germline CDR1 and CDR2 sequences are MDHEN and SYDVKM. Trimming cost V 5 bases and J 3 bases, with 17 bases left between them. The CDR3 runs to 15 residues. CDR3: CASSEKTAAGYEQYF. The CDR3 DNA reads as TGTGCCAGCAGTGAGAAGACAGCGGCGGGCTACGAGCAGTACTTC.

This clonotype was counted only a few times. The V call is TRBV9, the J call TRBJ1-1; maybe TRBD1 (5 bases). This CDR3 spans 14 amino acids. The germline V and J ends were trimmed by 1 base and 8 bases, with 15 bases remaining between them. The germline CDR1 and CDR2 sequences are SGDLS and YYNGEE. The CDR3 bases are TGTGCCAGCAGCGTAAGTCAGGGTTCTCACGAAGCTTTCTTT. Translated, it gives CASSVSQGSHEAFF. Looking up the rest from reference TRBV9 and TRBJ1-1 gives the full variable domain: DSGVTQTPKHLITATGQRVTLRCSPRSGDLSVYWYQQSLDQGLQFLIQYYNGEERAKGNILERFSAQQFPDLHSELNLSSLELGDSALYFCASSVSQGSHEAFFGQGTRLTVV.

The J gene is TRBJ1-5, the V gene TRBV6-1; 8 nucleotides line up with TRBD1. Germline V CDR1 and CDR2: MNHNS, SASEGT. This CDR3 region has 14 residues. V lost 8 bases, J lost 7 bases, and 10 bases stayed unmatched. The CDR3 nucleotides are TGTGCCAGCGTTGAGGACAGGGACCCCCAGCCCCAGCATTTT. It specifies CASVEDRDPQPQHF.

The chain recombines TRBV12-3 or TRBV12-4 with TRBJ2-1, with a weak D call TRBD1 (5 bases). Trimming left V 0 bases short and J 9 bases short, with 18 bases between. The CDR3 consists of 16 residues. As DNA, the CDR3 is TGTGCCAGCAGTTTAGCGCTGTTACAGGCAGTAGGTGAGCAGTTCTTC. Protein: CASSLALLQAVGEQFF.

This clonotype occurred many times. V usage is TRBV2 and J usage is TRBJ2-3, with TRBD2 matching over 7 bases. The CDR3 totals 13 residues. Germline CDR1 reads SNHLY; CDR2 reads FYNNEI. The V segment lost 10 bases and the J segment 6 bases; nucleotides outside the gene matches: 10. The DNA of the CDR3 is TGTGCCATCCTTCGAGCGGGGTCCGATACGCAGTATTTT. Its protein product is CAILRAGSDTQYF.

This rearrangement joins TRBV29-1 to TRBJ1-5; no reliable D call. CDR3 length: 13 amino acids. Per the germline V gene, CDR1 is SQVTM and CDR2 is ANQGSEA. V gave up 6 bases and J gave up 5 bases, with 14 bases separating them. CDR3 sequence reads: CSVRSAIDQPQHF. CDR3 sequence (DNA): TGCAGCGTGCGGTCGGCTATAGATCAGCCCCAGCATTTT.

The rearrangement links TRBV27 to TRBJ1-4; D gene uncertain. Germline V gene sequence: CDR1 MNHEY, CDR2 SMNVEV (reference sequence). V dropped 5 bases and J dropped 3 bases, with 10 bases sitting between them. This CDR3 has 14 amino acids. The CDR3 reads CASSSGVSNEKLFF. The CDR3 DNA is TGTGCCAGCAGTAGTGGAGTCTCTAATGAAAAACTGTTTTTT.

This clonotype has just a few counts. V usage is TRBV5-1 and J usage is TRBJ1-1; possibly TRBD1 for D (5 bases). V lost 1 base, J lost 4 bases, and 11 bases lay in between. Germline CDR1 and CDR2: SGHRS and YFSETQ. This CDR3 spans 14 amino acids. The CDR3, as DNA: TGCGCCAGCAGCTTGATTGTCGGGGGCACTGAAGCTTTCTTT. Translated, it gives CASSLIVGGTEAFF.

This clonotype was counted between two and nine times. The chain has TRBV2 and TRBJ1-5; D unclear. CDR3 length: 14 amino acids. V lost 7 bases to trimming and J lost 5 bases, with 15 bases between them. Germline CDR1 reads SNHLY; CDR2 reads FYNNEI. CDR3 sequence reads: CASNPGAPDQPQHF. The CDR3 DNA sequence: TGTGCCAGCAACCCGGGAGCCCCCGATCAGCCCCAGCATTTT.

This clonotype came up many times. The chain combines TRBV20-1 with TRBJ2-1, with TRBD2 matching over 8 bases. J gave up 3 bases and V 0 bases, and 10 bases lay outside the gene matches. The germline V gene encodes CDR1 DFQATT and CDR2 SNEGSKA (reference sequence). The CDR3 is 17 amino acids. CDR3 nucleotides: TGCAGTGCTAGAGATCCAGGAGCGGGAGCCTTCTACAATGAGCAGTTCTTC. It encodes CSARDPGAGAFYNEQFF.

At least ten counts were recorded for this clonotype. The rearrangement uses TRBV2 and TRBJ1-1; no definite D call. Per the germline V gene, CDR1 is SNHLY and CDR2 is FYNNEI. With 4 bases removed from V and 1 base from J, the gap between germline ends came to 7 bases. This CDR3 spans 13 amino acids. This CDR3 is CASSVQANTEAFF. Written as DNA, the CDR3 is TGTGCCAGCAGTGTTCAGGCGAACACTGAAGCTTTCTTT.

This clonotype was observed at least ten times. The CDR3 DNA reads TGTGCCAGCAGCTTTCGGCAGGTTGCCTACGAGCAGTACTTC. The encoded protein is CASSFRQVAYEQYF. V usage is TRBV11-2 and J usage is TRBJ2-7; D ambiguous. Germline V CDR1 and CDR2: SGHAT, FQNNGV. Trimming shortened V by 3 bases and J by 2 bases, and 11 bases separated the two germline ends. The CDR3 covers 14 residues.

Only a few counts were recorded for this clonotype. One end of the junction fails to match germline, which may point to a read error. Here the CDR3 DNA reads TGTGCCGGCAGTTACGACAGGGGCCAGCCCCAGCATTTT. It codes for CAGSYDRGQPQHF. This chain joins TRBV6-9 and TRBJ1-5; 8 bases map to TRBD1. Germline-derived CDR1 and CDR2 are MNHGY and SVAAGI. The CDR3 covers 13 residues.

V and J are TRBV3-1 and TRBJ1-1; D is uncertain. The CDR3 has 13 amino acids. CDR1 is LGHDT and CDR2 is YNNKEL in the germline V gene (reference sequence). V gave up 5 bases and J gave up 0 bases, with 7 bases separating them. CDR3 sequence (DNA): TGTGCCAGCAGCTCGGTAGTGAACACTGAAGCTTTCTTT. Its translation: CASSSVVNTEAFF.

This chain uses TRBV20-1 with TRBJ2-3; 11 nucleotides align to TRBD2. The CDR3 is 14 residues long. The germline V gene encodes CDR1 DFQATT and CDR2 SNEGSKA (reference sequence). V lost 6 bases to trimming and J lost 1 base; unmatched junction nucleotides: 3. The CDR3 nucleotides are TGCAGTGCCTTACTAGCGGGGGGCACAGATACGCAGTATTTT. This sequence encodes CSALLAGGTDTQYF.

Many counts were recorded for this clonotype. The chain couples TRBV28 to TRBJ1-3; D is perhaps TRBD1 (5 bases). Germline CDR1 MDHEN, CDR2 SYDVKM. This CDR3 spans 19 amino acids. Between the trimmed V and J ends, which lost 5 bases and 0 bases, there was a span of 23 bases. CDR3 sequence (DNA): TGTGCCAGCAGTCTATCCTCACCACAGGACCGGGGCTCTGGAAACACCATATATTTT. Encoded protein: CASSLSSPQDRGSGNTIYF.

This clonotype was recorded a few times. The chain employs TRBV20-1 and TRBJ1-1, with 7 nucleotides matching TRBD1. V lost 5 bases and J lost 0; bases outside the gene matches: 6. Per the germline V gene, CDR1 is DFQATT and CDR2 is SNEGSKA (reference sequence). The CDR3 is 14 amino acids. The chain's CDR3 is CSAARDSLNTEAFF. DNA for the CDR3: TGCAGTGCTGCCCGGGACAGTCTGAACACTGAAGCTTTCTTT.

This clonotype was detected ten times or more. The genes are TRBV5-1 and TRBJ1-2, with TRBD1 identical over 7 bases. The CDR3 runs to 14 residues. Germline CDR1 SGHRS, CDR2 YFSETQ. V was clipped by 4 bases and J by 6 bases; unmatched bases: 9. The CDR3 sequence: CASSLTTGWHGYTF. The DNA of the CDR3 is TGCGCCAGCAGCCTTACGACAGGGTGGCATGGCTACACCTTC.

In its sample, this clonotype was seen many times. The rearrangement links TRBV11-2 to TRBJ2-5; D perhaps matches TRBD1 (5 bases). The CDR3 contains 15 residues. CDR1 is SGHAT, CDR2 FQNNGV, per germline. V was trimmed by 5 bases and J by 0 bases, leaving 13 bases between them. The DNA of the CDR3 is TGTGCCAGCAGCCGTGGACAATGGTACCAAGAGACCCAGTACTTC. Encoded protein: CASSRGQWYQETQYF.

This clonotype was detected only a few times. This chain uses TRBV4-1 with TRBJ2-3; D is undetermined. The CDR3 sequence is 13 residues long. Germline CDR1 is MGHRA and CDR2 is YSYEKL. Between the trimmed V and J ends, which lost 4 bases and 0 bases, there was a span of 5 bases. The DNA for the CDR3 is TGCGCCAGCAGCCCCCAGAGCACAGATACGCAGTATTTT. Protein sequence: CASSPQSTDTQYF.

In this sample, this clonotype turned up a few times. The rearrangement links TRBV29-1 to TRBJ1-1, with a weak D call TRBD1 (5 bases). The V end was cut by 6 bases, the J end by 5 bases, with 7 bases between. Germline V gives CDR1 SQVTM, CDR2 ANQGSEA. The CDR3 spans 10 residues. In DNA form, the CDR3 reads TGCAGCGTCGGACAAACTGAAGCTTTCTTT. Its protein product is CSVGQTEAFF.

This clonotype was recorded a few times. J is TRBJ2-3 and V is TRBV9; weak D call: TRBD1 (6 bases). This CDR3 comprises 15 residues. V shed 1 base and J shed 4 bases, with 13 bases lying between them. Germline loops: CDR1 SGDLS, CDR2 YYNGEE. The CDR3 region is CASSVSGAVSDTQYF. In DNA form, the CDR3 reads TGTGCCAGCAGCGTATCAGGGGCGGTATCAGATACGCAGTATTTT.

On this clonotype: A much larger clonotype is one base distant, so this may be a read error. The chain joins TRBV3-1 to TRBJ2-3; D gene ambiguous. The germline V and J ends were trimmed by 5 bases and 2 bases, with 20 bases remaining between them. The CDR3 sequence is 17 residues long. Looked up from germline, CDR1 is LGHDT and CDR2 is YNNKEL (reference sequence). Written as DNA, the CDR3 is TGTGCCAGCAGCACTCGTGCCCGGGCCCCTTTCACAGATACGCAGTATTTT. This gives the protein CASSTRARAPFTDTQYF.

This clonotype was counted many times. V gene TRBV2 combines with J gene TRBJ2-2; D may match TRBD1 or TRBD2 (5 bases each). V lost 8 bases and J lost 9, with 13 bases in between. The CDR3 has 12 amino acids. Germline lookup yields CDR1 SNHLY and CDR2 FYNNEI. CDR3 coding DNA: TGTGCCAGCTCGTTCACGGGGCGGGAGCTGTTTTTT. Its translation is CASSFTGRELFF. Full variable domain (rest looked up from reference TRBV2 and TRBJ2-2): EPEVTQTPSHQVTQMGQEVILRCVPISNHLYFYWYRQILGQKVEFLVSFYNNEISEKSEIFDDQFSVERPDGSNFTLKIRSTKLEDSAMYFCASSFTGRELFFGEGSRLTVL.

Ten or more counts support this clonotype. This chain connects TRBV6-1 to TRBJ1-1; D gene ambiguous. The V gene lost 5 bases and the J gene lost 3 bases, with 16 bases spanning the gap. The CDR3 consists of 15 residues. Germline V CDR1 and CDR2: MNHNS, SASEGT. The CDR3 is CASSYGFMTDTEAFF. CDR3 nucleotides: TGTGCCAGCAGTTATGGATTTATGACGGACACTGAAGCTTTCTTT.

The chain recombines TRBV4-1 with TRBJ1-2; D uncertain. The CDR3 sequence is 16 residues long. V dropped 0 bases and J dropped 4 bases, with 15 bases sitting between them. Germline V lookup: CDR1 MGHRA, CDR2 YSYEKL. The chain's CDR3 is CASSQDPGSDGYGYTF. CDR3 coding DNA: TGCGCCAGCAGCCAAGATCCAGGCAGCGATGGCTATGGCTACACCTTC.

This clonotype was seen many times. The chain is built from TRBV6-2 or TRBV6-3 and TRBJ2-7; 9 bases map to TRBD2. The CDR3 is 13 residues long. Germline values: CDR1 MNHEY, CDR2 SVGEGT. The junction had 5 bases not matched to a gene; V was cut back by 9 bases and J by 2 bases. The CDR3 protein is CASKREAAYEQYF. The DNA for the CDR3 is TGTGCCAGTAAGCGGGAGGCCGCCTACGAGCAGTACTTC.